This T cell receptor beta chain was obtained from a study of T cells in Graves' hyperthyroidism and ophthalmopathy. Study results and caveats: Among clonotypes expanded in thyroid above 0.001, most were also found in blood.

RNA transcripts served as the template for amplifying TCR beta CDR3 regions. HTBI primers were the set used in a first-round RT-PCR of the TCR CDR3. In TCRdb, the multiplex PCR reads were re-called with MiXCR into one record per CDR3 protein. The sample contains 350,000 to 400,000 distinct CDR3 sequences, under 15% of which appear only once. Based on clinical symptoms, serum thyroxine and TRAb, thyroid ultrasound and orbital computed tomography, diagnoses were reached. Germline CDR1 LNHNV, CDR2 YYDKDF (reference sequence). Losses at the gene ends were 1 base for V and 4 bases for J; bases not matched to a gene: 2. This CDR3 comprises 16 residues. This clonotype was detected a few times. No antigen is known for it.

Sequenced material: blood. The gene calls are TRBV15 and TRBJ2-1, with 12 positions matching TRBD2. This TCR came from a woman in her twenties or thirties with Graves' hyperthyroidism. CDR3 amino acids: CATSRGLAGGYNEQFF. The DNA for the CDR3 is TGTGCCACCAGCAGAGGGCTAGCGGGAGGGTACAATGAGCAGTTCTTC.